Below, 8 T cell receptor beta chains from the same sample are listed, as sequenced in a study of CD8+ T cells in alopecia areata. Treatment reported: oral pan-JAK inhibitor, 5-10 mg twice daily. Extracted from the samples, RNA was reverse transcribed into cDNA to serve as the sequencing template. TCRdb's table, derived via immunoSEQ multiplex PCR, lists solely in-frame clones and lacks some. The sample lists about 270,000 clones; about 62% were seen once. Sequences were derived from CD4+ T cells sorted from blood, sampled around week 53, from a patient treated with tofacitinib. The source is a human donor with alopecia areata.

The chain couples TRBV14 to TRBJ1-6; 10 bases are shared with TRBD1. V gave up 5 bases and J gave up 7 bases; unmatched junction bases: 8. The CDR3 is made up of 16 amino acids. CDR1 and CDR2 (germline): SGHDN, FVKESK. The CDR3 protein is CASSEPTGGGNSPLHF. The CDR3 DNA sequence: TGTGCCAGCAGCGAACCGACAGGGGGCGGAAATTCACCCCTCCACTTT.

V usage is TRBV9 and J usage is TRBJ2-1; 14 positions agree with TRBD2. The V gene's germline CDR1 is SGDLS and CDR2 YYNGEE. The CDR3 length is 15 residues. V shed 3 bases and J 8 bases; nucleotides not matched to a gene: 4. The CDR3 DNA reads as TGTGCCAGCAGCGCCGGACTAGCGGGGGGCCATGAGCAGTTCTTC. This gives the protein CASSAGLAGGHEQFF.

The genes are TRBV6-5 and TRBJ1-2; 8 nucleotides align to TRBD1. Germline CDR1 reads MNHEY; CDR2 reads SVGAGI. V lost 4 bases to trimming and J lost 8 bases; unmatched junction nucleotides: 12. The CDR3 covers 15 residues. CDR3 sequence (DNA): TGTGCCAGCAGTTCCGGACAGGGAGGAGCAGTAGGCTACACCTTC. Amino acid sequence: CASSSGQGGAVGYTF.

The CDR3 loop is CASSLFNSFYEQYF. CDR3 in DNA: TGTGCCAGCAGCTTATTCAACAGTTTCTACGAGCAGTACTTC. The V gene is TRBV7-2, the J gene TRBJ2-7; D remains ambiguous. CDR1 is SGHTA and CDR2 is FQGNSA in the germline V gene. The CDR3 consists of 14 residues. Trimming cost V 2 bases and J 3 bases, with 11 bases left between them.

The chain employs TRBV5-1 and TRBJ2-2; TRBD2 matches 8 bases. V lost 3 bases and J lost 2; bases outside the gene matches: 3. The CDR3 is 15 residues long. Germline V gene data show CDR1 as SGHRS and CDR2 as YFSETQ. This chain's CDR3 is CASSSGLDNTGELFF. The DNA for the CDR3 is TGCGCCAGCAGCTCGGGACTAGATAACACCGGGGAGCTGTTTTTT.

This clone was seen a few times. The CDR3, as DNA: TGCGCCAGCAGCCCTTCTAACACAGACTCTGGAAACACCATATATTTT. It specifies CASSPSNTDSGNTIYF. The chain joins TRBV4-1 to TRBJ1-3; D remains ambiguous. The CDR3 is 16 residues long. Looked up from germline, CDR1 is MGHRA and CDR2 is YSYEKL. The V and J ends lost 4 bases and 0 bases respectively, with 13 bases between them.

DNA of the CDR3: TGTGCCTGGAGTGTGGGGCGCGAGACAGATACGCAGTATTTT. It translates to CAWSVGRETDTQYF. The chain employs TRBV30 and TRBJ2-3, with D possibly TRBD1 on 5 matching bases. The germline CDR1 and CDR2 sequences are GTSNPN and SVGIG (reference sequence). CDR3 length: 14 residues. Trimming pared 0 bases from V and 3 bases from J, leaving 10 bases between.

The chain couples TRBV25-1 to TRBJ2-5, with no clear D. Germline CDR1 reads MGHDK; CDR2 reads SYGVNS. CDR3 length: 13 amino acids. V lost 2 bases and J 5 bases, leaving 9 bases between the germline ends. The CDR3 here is CASSEHPRETQYF. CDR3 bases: TGTGCCAGCAGTGAACACCCCAGGGAGACCCAGTACTTC.